These 8 T cell receptor beta chains came from one sample sequenced in a study of CD8 T cells in Susac syndrome. Reverse transcription used roughly 0.5 to 1 ug RNA and random hexamers. Via MiXCR, TCRdb re-called the immunoSEQ multiplex PCR reads, giving one row per CDR3 protein. The sample includes some 99,000 distinct CDR3 sequences, about 94% of them seen just once. Sequenced input: CD4+ T cells from PBMCs. The receptors come from a human donor with Susac syndrome.

This clonotype was detected only once. This chain uses TRBV7-2 with TRBJ2-3; 12 bases agree with TRBD2. CDR1 is SGHTA and CDR2 is FQGNSA in the germline V gene. The CDR3 totals 19 residues. V dropped 5 bases and J dropped 1; count of bases not matched to a gene: 13. This CDR3 reads CASSPQASGGALGTDTQYF. CDR3 coding DNA: TGTGCCAGCAGCCCCCAGGCTAGCGGGGGGGCCTTGGGCACAGATACGCAGTATTTT.

The V gene is TRBV9, the J gene TRBJ2-3; D not certain. The V gene lost 0 bases and the J gene lost 3 bases, with 2 bases spanning the gap. The CDR3 totals 12 residues. Germline CDR1 SGDLS, CDR2 YYNGEE. The CDR3 DNA reads as TGTGCCAGCAGCGTAGATACAGATACGCAGTATTTT. This gives the protein CASSVDTDTQYF.

V and J are TRBV14 and TRBJ1-6, with D tentatively TRBD1 (5 bases). CDR3 length: 15 residues. CDR1 and CDR2 (germline): SGHDN, FVKESK. Trimming shortened V by 1 base and J by 10 bases, and 14 bases separated the two germline ends. The chain's CDR3 is CASSQVAGGGSPLHF. CDR3 bases: TGTGCCAGCAGCCAAGTTGCCGGGGGAGGGTCACCCCTCCACTTT.

V usage is TRBV3-1 and J usage is TRBJ2-3; 9 nucleotides match TRBD2. The germline V gene has CDR1 LGHDT and CDR2 YNNKEL (reference sequence). The CDR3 is made up of 17 amino acids. V lost 0 bases to trimming and J lost 4 bases; unmatched junction nucleotides: 8. Here the CDR3 reads CASSQDDWRGGSDTQYF. The CDR3, as DNA: TGTGCCAGCAGCCAAGATGATTGGCGGGGGGGATCAGATACGCAGTATTTT.

The V gene is TRBV3-1, the J gene TRBJ1-2; a possible D gene is TRBD1 (5 bases). CDR3 length: 14 residues. Trimming stripped 4 bases from V and 3 bases from J, with 12 bases between. Per the germline V gene, CDR1 is LGHDT and CDR2 is YNNKEL (reference sequence). The CDR3 protein is CASSRGTDHYGYTF. CDR3 in DNA: TGTGCCAGCAGCCGGGGGACGGACCACTATGGCTACACCTTC.

The chain has TRBV7-9 and TRBJ1-6; 7 nucleotides line up with TRBD1. Losses at the gene ends were 1 base for V and 7 bases for J; bases not matched to a gene: 1. The CDR3 sequence is 14 residues long. CDR1 and CDR2 (germline): SEHNR, FQNEAQ (reference sequence). CDR3 nucleotides: TGTGCCAGCAGCTTAGGGGGACAGAATTCACCCCTCCACTTT. It yields the protein CASSLGGQNSPLHF.

The genes are TRBV11-1 and TRBJ2-5, with D possibly matching TRBD1 (5 bases). Germline V lookup: CDR1 SGHAT, CDR2 FQDESV (reference sequence). The CDR3 runs to 14 residues. V lost 2 bases to trimming and J lost 4 bases, with 11 bases between them. CDR3: CASSLQWQGETQYF. CDR3 nucleotides: TGTGCCAGCAGCTTACAGTGGCAGGGAGAGACCCAGTACTTC.

This chain links TRBV6-5 with TRBJ2-3; D is undetermined. The CDR3 extends over 13 amino acids. The V end lost 8 bases, the J end lost 4 bases, and 13 bases lay between the germline ends. The germline V gene encodes CDR1 MNHEY and CDR2 SVGAGI. The CDR3 sequence: CASGGPSPDTQYF. CDR3 coding DNA: TGTGCCAGCGGCGGCCCATCCCCAGATACGCAGTATTTT.